A selection of T cell receptor beta chains follows, all from one sample in a study of technical replicates of blood from a handful of donors. Repertoires were generated with immunoSEQ multiplex PCR, while TCRdb's copy carries only in-frame clones and drops some. This table holds 55,000 to 75,000 clones, over 85% found once. What was sequenced was PBMCs. All receptors come from a human donor in good health. Some clones in this sample may be carry-over from other donors' samples. Both conserved end residues are part of each CDR3. The D gene is left open where the match is weak. The listing skips clone size in some rows; elsewhere it reads once, few, many or a size class.

CDR3 protein,CDR3 DNA,J gene,clone size,V gene,D gene
CASSLDRVVNQPQHF,TGTGCCAGCAGCTTAGACAGGGTTGTCAATCAGCCCCAGCATTTT,TRBJ1-5,-,TRBV7-4,-
CASSLKIAGEDNEQFF,TGTGCCAGCAGCTTAAAGATAGCGGGGGAGGACAATGAGCAGTTCTTC,TRBJ2-1,-,TRBV7-6,TRBD2
CASSPAGLGYGYTF,TGCGCCAGCAGTCCGGCGGGGTTAGGGTATGGCTACACCTTC,TRBJ1-2,-,TRBV5-1,-
CASSQGGLAGLETQYF,TGTGCCAGCAGCCAAGGGGGACTAGCGGGGTTGGAGACCCAGTACTTC,TRBJ2-5,-,TRBV5-4,TRBD2
CASSPPYRGTEAFF,TGTGCCAGCAGCCCTCCTTACCGGGGCACTGAAGCTTTCTTT,TRBJ1-1,-,TRBV7-9,-
CASSEGAAGATRDTDTQYF,TGTGCCAGCAGTGAAGGGGCAGCGGGGGCGACCCGAGACACAGATACGCAGTATTTT,TRBJ2-3,-,TRBV2,TRBD2
CASSRAGSVRNTEAFF,TGTGCCAGCAGTAGGGCCGGGAGTGTGCGGAACACTGAAGCTTTCTTT,TRBJ1-1,once,TRBV7-2,-
CASGTTSGNYEQYF,TGTGCCAGCGGAACGACTAGCGGAAACTACGAGCAGTACTTC,TRBJ2-7,-,TRBV6-5,TRBD2
CASRLETLVNTEAFF,TGTGCCAGCAGACTCGAGACTCTCGTGAACACTGAAGCTTTCTTT,TRBJ1-1,-,TRBV6-6,-
CASRETGVANTEAFF,TGTGCCAGTAGGGAGACAGGGGTAGCGAACACTGAAGCTTTCTTT,TRBJ1-1,-,TRBV19,TRBD1
CASSQTGLAGWIGEQFF,TGCGCCAGCAGCCAAACGGGACTAGCGGGTTGGATTGGGGAGCAGTTCTTC,TRBJ2-1,-,TRBV4-1,TRBD2
CASSRFGDRVRSNEQFF,TGTGCCAGTAGTAGATTTGGAGACAGGGTAAGAAGCAATGAGCAGTTCTTC,TRBJ2-1,-,TRBV19,TRBD1
CSGRTSGKGEQFF,TGCAGCGGCCGGACTAGCGGGAAGGGTGAGCAGTTCTTC,TRBJ2-1,-,TRBV29-1,TRBD2
CASSQWRLSYGYTF,TGTGCCAGCAGCCAATGGAGACTAAGCTATGGCTACACCTTC,TRBJ1-2,-,TRBV5-6,-
CARSLPPPTDTQYF,TGTGCCAGAAGCCTACCCCCCCCCACAGATACGCAGTATTTT,TRBJ2-3,-,TRBV5-3,-
CSAGQGYEQYF,TGCAGTGCTGGACAGGGGTACGAGCAGTACTTC,TRBJ2-7,-,TRBV20-1,TRBD1
CAIHKGLAGGRAPQVEQYF,TGTGCCATCCATAAGGGACTAGCGGGAGGGCGGGCGCCCCAGGTCGAGCAGTACTTC,TRBJ2-7,-,TRBV10-3,TRBD2
CASTVAGTGFTEAFF,TGTGCCAGCACCGTAGCCGGGACAGGGTTCACTGAAGCTTTCTTT,TRBJ1-1,-,TRBV7-2,TRBD1
CASSYGQEHSYGYTF,TGTGCCAGCAGTTACGGTCAAGAGCATTCCTATGGCTACACCTTC,TRBJ1-2,-,TRBV6-6,-
CASSQADTQYF,TGCGCCAGCAGCCAAGCGGATACGCAGTATTTT,TRBJ2-3,-,TRBV4-3,-
CASTPSGSSYNEQFF,TGTGCCAGCACCCCTAGCGGGAGCTCCTACAATGAGCAGTTCTTC,TRBJ2-1,-,TRBV7-9,TRBD2
CASSGESGELFF,TGCGCCAGCAGCGGGGAGTCCGGGGAGCTGTTTTTT,TRBJ2-2,once,TRBV4-1,-
CAWSDRAGANVLTF,TGTGCCTGGAGTGACAGGGCTGGGGCCAACGTCCTGACTTTC,TRBJ2-6,-,TRBV30,-
CASSFGGPGYGYTF,TGCGCCAGCAGCTTCGGAGGCCCGGGCTATGGCTACACCTTC,TRBJ1-2,-,TRBV5-1,-
CASVPAGGINTQYF,TGTGCCAGCGTGCCAGCGGGAGGGATAAATACGCAGTATTTT,TRBJ2-3,-,TRBV6-6,TRBD2
CASSLWQGAGGYTF,TGTGCCAGCAGCTTATGGCAGGGGGCAGGTGGCTACACCTTC,TRBJ1-2,-,TRBV11-2,TRBD1
CAGSAQLYTEAFF,TGCGCCGGCAGTGCACAGCTGTACACTGAAGCTTTCTTT,TRBJ1-1,-,TRBV10-2,-
CASSISQGINVLTF,TGTGCCAGTAGTATCTCTCAGGGAATCAACGTCCTGACTTTC,TRBJ2-6,-,TRBV19,-
CASSQGGRQPQHF,TGCGCCAGCAGCCAAGGAGGTAGGCAGCCCCAGCATTTT,TRBJ1-5,-,TRBV4-1,-
CASSWGGSTNTEAFF,TGTGCCAGCAGTTGGGGTGGGAGCACGAACACTGAAGCTTTCTTT,TRBJ1-1,-,TRBV6-6,-
CASSQDGGRGRDEKLFF,TGTGCCAGCAGCCAAGATGGGGGGAGGGGCAGGGATGAAAAACTGTTTTTT,TRBJ1-4,-,TRBV4-2,-
CASSQVGKPQETQYF,TGTGCCAGCAGCCAAGTCGGGAAACCTCAAGAGACCCAGTACTTC,TRBJ2-5,-,TRBV14,-
CASSFGPYNEQFF,TGTGCCAGCAGCTTTGGGCCCTACAATGAGCAGTTCTTC,TRBJ2-1,-,TRBV7-2,-